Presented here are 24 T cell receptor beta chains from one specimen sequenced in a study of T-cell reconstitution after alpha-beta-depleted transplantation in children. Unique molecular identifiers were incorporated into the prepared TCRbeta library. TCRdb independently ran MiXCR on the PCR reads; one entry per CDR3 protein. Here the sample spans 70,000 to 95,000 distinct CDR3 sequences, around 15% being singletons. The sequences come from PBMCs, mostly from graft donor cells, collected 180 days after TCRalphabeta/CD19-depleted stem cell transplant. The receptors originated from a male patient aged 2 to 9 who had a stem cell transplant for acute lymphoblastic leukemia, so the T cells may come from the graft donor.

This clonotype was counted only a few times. CDR3 residues: CASSLRTRETQYF. As DNA, the CDR3 is TGTGCCAGCAGCTTGAGGACTCGGGAGACCCAGTACTTC. This chain connects TRBV5-6 to TRBJ2-5; tentatively, D is TRBD2 (5 bases). The CDR3 covers 13 residues. Trimming pared 1 base from V and 5 bases from J, leaving 9 bases between. CDR1 SGHDT and CDR2 YYEEEE come from the germline V gene.

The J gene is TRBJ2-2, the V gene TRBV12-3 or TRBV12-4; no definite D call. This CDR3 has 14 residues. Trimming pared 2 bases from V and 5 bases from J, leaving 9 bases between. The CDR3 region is CASSLMGSTGELFF. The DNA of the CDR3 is TGTGCCAGCAGTTTAATGGGGTCTACCGGGGAGCTGTTTTTT.

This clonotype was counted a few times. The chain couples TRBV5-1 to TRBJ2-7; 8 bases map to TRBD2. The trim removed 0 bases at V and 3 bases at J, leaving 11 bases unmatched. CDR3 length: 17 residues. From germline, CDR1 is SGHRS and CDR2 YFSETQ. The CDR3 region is CASSLAPGGQLYYEQYF. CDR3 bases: TGCGCCAGCAGCTTGGCTCCGGGAGGGCAGCTATACTACGAGCAGTACTTC.

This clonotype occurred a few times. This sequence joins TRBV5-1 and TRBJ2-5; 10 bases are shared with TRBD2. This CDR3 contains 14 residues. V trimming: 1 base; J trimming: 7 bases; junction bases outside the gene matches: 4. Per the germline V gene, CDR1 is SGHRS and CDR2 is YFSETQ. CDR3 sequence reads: CASSLTSGTGTQYF. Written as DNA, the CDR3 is TGCGCCAGCAGCTTGACTAGCGGGACGGGGACCCAGTACTTC. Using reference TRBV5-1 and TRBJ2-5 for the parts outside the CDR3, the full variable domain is KAGVTQTPRYLIKTRGQQVTLSCSPISGHRSVSWYQQTPGQGLQFLFEYFSETQRNKGNFPGRFSGRQFSNSRSEMNVSTLELGDSALYLCASSLTSGTGTQYFGPGTRLLVL.

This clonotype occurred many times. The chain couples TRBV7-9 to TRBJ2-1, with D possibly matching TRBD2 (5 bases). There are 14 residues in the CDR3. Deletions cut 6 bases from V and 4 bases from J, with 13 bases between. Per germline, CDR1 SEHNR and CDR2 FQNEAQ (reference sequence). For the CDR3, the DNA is TGTGCCAGCAGTCTGAGCGGACCATACAATGAGCAGTTCTTC. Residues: CASSLSGPYNEQFF.

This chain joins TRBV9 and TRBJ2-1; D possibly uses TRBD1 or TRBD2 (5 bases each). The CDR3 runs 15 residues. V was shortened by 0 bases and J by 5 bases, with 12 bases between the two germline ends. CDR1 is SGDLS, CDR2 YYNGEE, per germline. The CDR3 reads CASSVDGAPHNEQFF. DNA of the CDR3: TGTGCCAGCAGCGTAGACGGGGCGCCTCACAATGAGCAGTTCTTC.

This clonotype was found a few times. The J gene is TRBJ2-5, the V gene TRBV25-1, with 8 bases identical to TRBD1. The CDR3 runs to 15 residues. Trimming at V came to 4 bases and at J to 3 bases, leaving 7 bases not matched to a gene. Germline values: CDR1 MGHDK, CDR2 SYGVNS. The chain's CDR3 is CASSGTGTGKETQYF. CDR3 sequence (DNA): TGTGCCAGCAGTGGAACCGGGACAGGAAAAGAGACCCAGTACTTC.

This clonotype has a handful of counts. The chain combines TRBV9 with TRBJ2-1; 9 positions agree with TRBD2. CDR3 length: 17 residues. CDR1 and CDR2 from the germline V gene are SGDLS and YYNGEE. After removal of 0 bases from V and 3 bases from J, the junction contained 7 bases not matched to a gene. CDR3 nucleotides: TGTGCCAGCAGCGTAGCTGTCCTAGCGGGGAACTACAATGAGCAGTTCTTC. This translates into CASSVAVLAGNYNEQFF.

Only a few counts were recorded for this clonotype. CDR3 DNA: TGTGCCAGCAGTGCAGGGGACAATGAGCAGTTCTTC. It specifies CASSAGDNEQFF. The chain combines TRBV27 with TRBJ2-1; a possible D gene is TRBD1 (6 bases). V shed 5 bases and J shed 5 bases, with 7 bases lying between them. The CDR3 is 12 residues long. From germline, CDR1 is MNHEY and CDR2 SMNVEV (reference sequence).

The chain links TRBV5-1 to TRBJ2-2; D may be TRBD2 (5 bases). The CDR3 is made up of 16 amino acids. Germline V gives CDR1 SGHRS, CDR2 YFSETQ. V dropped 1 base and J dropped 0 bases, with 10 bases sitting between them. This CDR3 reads CASSLRRFANTGELFF. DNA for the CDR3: TGCGCCAGCAGCTTGAGGAGGTTCGCGAACACCGGGGAGCTGTTTTTT.

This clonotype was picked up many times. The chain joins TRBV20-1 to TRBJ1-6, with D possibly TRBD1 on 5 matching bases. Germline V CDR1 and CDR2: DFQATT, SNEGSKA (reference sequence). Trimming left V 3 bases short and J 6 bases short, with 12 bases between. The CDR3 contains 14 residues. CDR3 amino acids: CSASTGDLNSPLHF. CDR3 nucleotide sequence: TGCAGTGCTAGCACGGGGGATCTTAATTCACCCCTCCACTTT.

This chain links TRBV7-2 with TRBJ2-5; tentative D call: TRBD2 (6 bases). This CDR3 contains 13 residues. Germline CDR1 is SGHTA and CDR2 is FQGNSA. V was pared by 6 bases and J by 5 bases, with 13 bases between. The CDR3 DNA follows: TGTGCCAGCAGACGGAGGGTGATCGAGACCCAGTACTTC. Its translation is CASRRRVIETQYF.

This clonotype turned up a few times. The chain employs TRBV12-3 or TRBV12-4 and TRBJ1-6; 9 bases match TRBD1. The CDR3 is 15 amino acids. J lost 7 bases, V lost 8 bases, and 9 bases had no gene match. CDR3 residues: CASATAGTGNSPLHF. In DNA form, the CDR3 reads TGTGCCAGCGCTACCGCCGGGACAGGGAATTCACCCCTCCACTTT.

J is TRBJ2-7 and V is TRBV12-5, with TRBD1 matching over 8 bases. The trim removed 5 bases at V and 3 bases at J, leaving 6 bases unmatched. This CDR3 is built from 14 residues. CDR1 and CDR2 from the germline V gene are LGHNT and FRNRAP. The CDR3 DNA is TGTGCTAGTGGTCTCTGGACAGGGCTCTACGAGCAGTACTTC. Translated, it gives CASGLWTGLYEQYF.

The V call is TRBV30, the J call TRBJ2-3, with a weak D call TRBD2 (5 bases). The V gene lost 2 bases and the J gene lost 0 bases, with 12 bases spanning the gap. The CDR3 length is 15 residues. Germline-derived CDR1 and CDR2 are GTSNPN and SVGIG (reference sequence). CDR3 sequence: CAWSIASPSTDTQYF. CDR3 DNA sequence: TGTGCCTGGAGTATAGCTAGCCCTAGCACAGATACGCAGTATTTT. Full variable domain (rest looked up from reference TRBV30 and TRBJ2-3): SQTIHQWPATLVQPVGSPLSLECTVEGTSNPNLYWYRQAAGRGLQLLFYSVGIGQISSEVPQNLSASRPQDRQFILSSKKLLLSDSGFYLCAWSIASPSTDTQYFGPGTRLTVL.

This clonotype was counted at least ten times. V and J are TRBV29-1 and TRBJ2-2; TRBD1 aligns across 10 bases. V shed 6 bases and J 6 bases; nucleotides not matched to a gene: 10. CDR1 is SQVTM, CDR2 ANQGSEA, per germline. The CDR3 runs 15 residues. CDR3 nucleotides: TGCAGCGTCCCCCGACAGGGGGCTTTGTCCGGGGAGCTGTTTTTT. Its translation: CSVPRQGALSGELFF.

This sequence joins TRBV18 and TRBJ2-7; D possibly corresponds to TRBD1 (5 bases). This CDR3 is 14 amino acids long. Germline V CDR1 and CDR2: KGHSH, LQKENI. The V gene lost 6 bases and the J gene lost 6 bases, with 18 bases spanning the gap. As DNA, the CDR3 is TGTGCCAGCTCGCCTCAGGGAATAAGTCTCGAGCAGTACTTC. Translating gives CASSPQGISLEQYF.

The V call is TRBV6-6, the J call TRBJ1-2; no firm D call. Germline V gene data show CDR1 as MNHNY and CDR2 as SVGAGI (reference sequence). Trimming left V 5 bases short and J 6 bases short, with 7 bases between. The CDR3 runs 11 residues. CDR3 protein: CASSPHDGYTF. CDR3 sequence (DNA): TGTGCCAGCAGTCCCCACGATGGCTACACCTTC.

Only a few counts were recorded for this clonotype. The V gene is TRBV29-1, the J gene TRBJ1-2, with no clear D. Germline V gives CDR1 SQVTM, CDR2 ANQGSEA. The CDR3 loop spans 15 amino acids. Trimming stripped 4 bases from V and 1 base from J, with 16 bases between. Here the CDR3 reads CSVAIGRGLNYGYTF. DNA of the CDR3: TGCAGCGTTGCGATCGGTCGCGGGCTTAACTATGGCTACACCTTC.

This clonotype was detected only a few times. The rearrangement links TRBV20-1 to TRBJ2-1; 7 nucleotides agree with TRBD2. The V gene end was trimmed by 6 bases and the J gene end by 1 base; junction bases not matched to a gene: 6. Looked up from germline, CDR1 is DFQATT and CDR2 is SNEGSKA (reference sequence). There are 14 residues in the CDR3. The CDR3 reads CSARTSWSYNEQFF. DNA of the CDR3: TGCAGTGCAAGGACTAGTTGGTCCTACAATGAGCAGTTCTTC.

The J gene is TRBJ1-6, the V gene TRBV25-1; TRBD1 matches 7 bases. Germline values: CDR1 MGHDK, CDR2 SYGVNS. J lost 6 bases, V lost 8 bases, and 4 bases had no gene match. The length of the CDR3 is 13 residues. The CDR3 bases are TGTGCCAGCCACGACAGGGTTAATTCACCCCTCCACTTT. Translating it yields CASHDRVNSPLHF. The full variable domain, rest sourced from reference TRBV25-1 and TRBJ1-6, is EADIYQTPRYLVIGTGKKITLECSQTMGHDKMYWYQQDPGMELHLIHYSYGVNSTEKGDLSSESTVSRIRTEHFPLTLESARPSHTSQYLCASHDRVNSPLHFGNGTRLTVT.

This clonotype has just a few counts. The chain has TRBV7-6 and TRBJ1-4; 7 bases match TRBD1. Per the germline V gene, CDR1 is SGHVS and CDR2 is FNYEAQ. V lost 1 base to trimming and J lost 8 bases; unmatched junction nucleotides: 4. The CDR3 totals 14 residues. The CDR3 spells CASSLGQGDEKLFF. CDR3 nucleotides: TGTGCCAGCAGCTTAGGGCAGGGGGACGAAAAACTGTTTTTT.

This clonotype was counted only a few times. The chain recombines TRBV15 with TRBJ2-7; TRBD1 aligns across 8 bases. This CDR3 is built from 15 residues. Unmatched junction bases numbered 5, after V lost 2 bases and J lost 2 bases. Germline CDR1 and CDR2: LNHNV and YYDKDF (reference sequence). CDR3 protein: CATSRSTGQAYEQYF. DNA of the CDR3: TGTGCCACCAGCAGATCTACGGGACAGGCCTACGAGCAGTACTTC. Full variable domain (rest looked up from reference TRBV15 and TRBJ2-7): DAMVIQNPRYQVTQFGKPVTLSCSQTLNHNVMYWYQQKSSQAPKLLFHYYDKDFNNEADTPDNFQSRRPNTSFCFLDIRSPGLGDTAMYLCATSRSTGQAYEQYFGPGTRLTVT.

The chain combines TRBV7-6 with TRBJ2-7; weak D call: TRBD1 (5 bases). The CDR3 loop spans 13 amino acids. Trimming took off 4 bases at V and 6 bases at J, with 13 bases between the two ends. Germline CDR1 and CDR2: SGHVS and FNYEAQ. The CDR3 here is CASSSAGRGEQYF. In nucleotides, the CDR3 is TGTGCCAGCAGCTCTGCCGGAAGGGGCGAGCAGTACTTC.